The source of this T cell receptor beta chain is a study of regulatory T cells in long-lasting Graves disease (dated by TCRdb to the early 2020s). About the study as a whole: To count as having persistent Graves' disease, a patient had to have received antithyroid drug treatment for over 5 years with TSH receptor autoantibodies remaining persistently positive. The study took place in China and was registered as a clinical trial. A total of 35 or so samples were covered by TCR sequencing, comprising approximately 13 persistent and 20 newly diagnosed Graves' disease patients. Patients with persistent Graves' disease were compared with patients with newly diagnosed Graves' disease using TCR sequencing and RNA sequencing of peripheral blood. Antithyroid drugs had been taken for ten to twelve years on average by persistent Graves' disease patients in the clinical cohort.

The time point label for this specimen denotes: persistent/refractory GD, antithyroid drugs over 5 years with positive TRAb. For both TCR sequencing and RNA sequencing, RNA was extracted from PBMCs in TRIzol. Graves' disease was diagnosed according to American Thyroid Association guidelines. The patients came from an endocrinology department in Xi'an, China. Each patient gave 9 to 10 milliliters of peripheral blood, collected in an EDTA anticoagulant tube. Ficoll Paque Plus density gradient separation was used to isolate PBMCs, and no further T cell sorting was done. An Agilent 2100 Bioanalyzer and agarose gel were used to check RNA quality, and a NanoDrop 2000 was used to measure RNA concentration. Overall results and qualifications from the work: Only peripheral blood was studied, because thyroid tissue, the primary lesion, was inaccessible. A larger number of public clonotypes was shared among persistent patients (fewer than 3,000) than among newly diagnosed patients (approximately 1,000). TRBV28, TRBJ1-2 and TRBJ2-5 were preferentially used in persistent disease, while TRBV20-1 and TRBJ2-1 were favored in newly diagnosed disease. Sequencing and analysis were restricted to the TCR beta chain. Compared with newly diagnosed patients, persistent Graves' disease patients had lower TCR Shannon entropy and fewer highly expanded clones, which suggests clonal expansion. The authors acknowledged the small sample size as a limitation that may reduce accuracy.

This clonotype turned up a few times. The antigen it binds to is not known. The input lacks base qualities; no much larger clone sits a single base away. V is cut back by 1 base and J by 4 bases, with 4 bases in the junction unmatched. The CDR3 holds 14 amino acids from the cysteine to the phenylalanine. Only the CDR3 part of the read is kept: 42 bases, read in frame from the first base. CDR1 SGHRS and CDR2 YFSETQ were looked up in the germline V gene. Libraries were made using multiplex PCR. The run used an Illumina HiSeq 4000. To build TCR beta libraries, CDR3 regions were amplified by Arm-PCR using iRepertoire HTBI primers. PCR products were gel purified before sequencing. On the study's bioinformatics: Gene usage analysis of CDR3 amino acid clonotypes used the 62 TRBV and more than 13 TRBJ segments found across samples. COPE and FqMerger were used to merge the filtered high-quality paired reads into contigs. Contigs were aligned with BLAST to IMGT TRBV, TRBD and TRBJ reference genes, and CDR3 was defined per IMGT. Any clonotype with a frequency above 0.1% was counted as a highly expanded clone. Shannon entropy served as the measure of repertoire diversity, while the Gini coefficient captured V-J evenness. Public clonotypes were defined as clonotypes shared by more than one individual. TCRdb handled the public reads itself, with Q25 trimming in fastp and clone calling in MiXCR, and kept productive beta chains. Every distinct CDR3 protein forms one entry, paired with its most common genes and DNA. TCRdb's processing, not the authors', yielded these V and J calls. This sample is represented by more than 650,000 distinct CDR3 sequences; about 32% of them were singletons. The ten largest clones capture roughly 46% of the sample.

The chain couples TRBV5-1 to TRBJ1-2, with TRBD1 matching 7 junction bases. The sequences come from peripheral blood mononuclear cells (PBMCs), collected when the disease was refractory, from a patient treated with antithyroid drugs. The sequence was collected from a female donor with Graves disease. The CDR3 amino acid sequence is: CASSLKGAIYGYTF. The DNA sequence follows: TGCGCCAGCAGCTTGAAGGGGGCGATCTATGGCTACACCTTC.